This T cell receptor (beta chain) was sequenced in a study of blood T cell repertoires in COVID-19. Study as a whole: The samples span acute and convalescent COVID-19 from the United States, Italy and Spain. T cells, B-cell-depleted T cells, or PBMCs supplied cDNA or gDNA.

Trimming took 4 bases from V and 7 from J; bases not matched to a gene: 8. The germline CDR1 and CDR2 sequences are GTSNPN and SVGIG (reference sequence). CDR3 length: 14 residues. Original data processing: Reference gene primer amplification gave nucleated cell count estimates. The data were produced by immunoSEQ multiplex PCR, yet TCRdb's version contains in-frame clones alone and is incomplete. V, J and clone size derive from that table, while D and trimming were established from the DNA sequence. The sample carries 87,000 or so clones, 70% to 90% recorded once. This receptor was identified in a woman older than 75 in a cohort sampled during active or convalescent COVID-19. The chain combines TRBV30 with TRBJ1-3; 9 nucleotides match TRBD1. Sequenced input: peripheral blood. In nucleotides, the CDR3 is TGTGCCTGGACTCTAACAGGGGGCCGGAACACCATATATTTT. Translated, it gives CAWTLTGGRNTIYF.